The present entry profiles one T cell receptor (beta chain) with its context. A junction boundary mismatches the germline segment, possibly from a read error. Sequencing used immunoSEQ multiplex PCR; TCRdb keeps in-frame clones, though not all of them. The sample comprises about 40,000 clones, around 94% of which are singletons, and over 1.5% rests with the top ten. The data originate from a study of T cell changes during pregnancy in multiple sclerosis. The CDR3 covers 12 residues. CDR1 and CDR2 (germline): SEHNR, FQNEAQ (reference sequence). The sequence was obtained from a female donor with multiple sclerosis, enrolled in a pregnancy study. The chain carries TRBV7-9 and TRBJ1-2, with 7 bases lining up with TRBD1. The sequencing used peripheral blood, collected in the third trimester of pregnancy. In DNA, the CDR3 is TGTGCCAGCAGCCTACCCCGGGACAGAATCTTTTTC. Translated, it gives CASSLPRDRIFF.